Listed below are T cell receptor beta chains from one sample, sequenced in a study of identifying expanded T cells in peripheral blood. Produced via immunoSEQ multiplex PCR; TCRdb's table is partial and in-frame only. The sample lists approximately 58,000 clones, over 75% occurring once. The sample taken for sequencing was blood. These receptor sequences come from a person aged 18 to 75 in good health. Each CDR3 is given without its conserved first and last residue.

CDR3aa: ASRPGTGPYGYT
j_gene: TRBJ1-2
v_gene: TRBV2

CDR3aa: ASSPGQPNQPQH
j_gene: TRBJ1-5
v_gene: TRBV27

CDR3aa: ASSPAGYSNQPQH
j_gene: TRBJ1-5
v_gene: TRBV9

CDR3aa: ASSAETTSYNEQF
j_gene: TRBJ2-1
v_gene: TRBV9

CDR3aa: ASSLIGGLGTEAF
j_gene: TRBJ1-1
v_gene: TRBV4-1

CDR3aa: ASSESPGLAGGGETQY
j_gene: TRBJ2-5
v_gene: TRBV2

CDR3aa: ASRPARSTDTQY
j_gene: TRBJ2-3
v_gene: TRBV6-5

CDR3aa: ASSYSAASTGELF
j_gene: TRBJ2-2
v_gene: TRBV6-6

CDR3aa: ASSEAGTVSTDTQY
j_gene: TRBJ2-3
v_gene: TRBV27

CDR3aa: ASSVAADTGELF
j_gene: TRBJ2-2
v_gene: TRBV9

CDR3aa: ASSMQSDTQY
j_gene: TRBJ2-3
v_gene: TRBV18

CDR3aa: ASRATGGPYEQY
j_gene: TRBJ2-7
v_gene: TRBV28

CDR3aa: ASSPPGVKNNEQF
j_gene: TRBJ2-1
v_gene: TRBV18

CDR3aa: ASSQRGRSGELF
j_gene: TRBJ2-2
v_gene: TRBV27

CDR3aa: ATSRDERGALGEQF
j_gene: TRBJ2-1
v_gene: TRBV15

CDR3aa: ASSRRQGISGTLANYGYT
j_gene: TRBJ1-2
v_gene: TRBV5-1

CDR3aa: SAIPWTSGSYEQY
j_gene: TRBJ2-7
v_gene: TRBV29-1

CDR3aa: ASNSQGVETQY
j_gene: TRBJ2-5
v_gene: TRBV25-1

CDR3aa: ASSPLAGIETQY
j_gene: TRBJ2-5
v_gene: TRBV9

CDR3aa: ASSPQSSGSETQY
j_gene: TRBJ2-5
v_gene: TRBV7-6

CDR3aa: AISVQGLSGNTIY
j_gene: TRBJ1-3
v_gene: TRBV10-3

CDR3aa: ASNRGLGNIQY
j_gene: TRBJ2-4
v_gene: TRBV6-1

CDR3aa: SAGTGFNTGELF
j_gene: TRBJ2-2
v_gene: TRBV29-1

CDR3aa: ASSPGQIQREETQY
j_gene: TRBJ2-5
v_gene: TRBV7-6

CDR3aa: ASSLGRGSGDRGTQY
j_gene: TRBJ2-5
v_gene: TRBV5-1

CDR3aa: ASSLLAGDEDTQY
j_gene: TRBJ2-3
v_gene: TRBV7-7

CDR3aa: ASGFKRGGQADTQY
j_gene: TRBJ2-3
v_gene: TRBV5-1

CDR3aa: AIMSGDTDTQY
j_gene: TRBJ2-3
v_gene: TRBV10-3

CDR3aa: ASSSTGGSSAEQY
j_gene: TRBJ2-7
v_gene: TRBV7-2